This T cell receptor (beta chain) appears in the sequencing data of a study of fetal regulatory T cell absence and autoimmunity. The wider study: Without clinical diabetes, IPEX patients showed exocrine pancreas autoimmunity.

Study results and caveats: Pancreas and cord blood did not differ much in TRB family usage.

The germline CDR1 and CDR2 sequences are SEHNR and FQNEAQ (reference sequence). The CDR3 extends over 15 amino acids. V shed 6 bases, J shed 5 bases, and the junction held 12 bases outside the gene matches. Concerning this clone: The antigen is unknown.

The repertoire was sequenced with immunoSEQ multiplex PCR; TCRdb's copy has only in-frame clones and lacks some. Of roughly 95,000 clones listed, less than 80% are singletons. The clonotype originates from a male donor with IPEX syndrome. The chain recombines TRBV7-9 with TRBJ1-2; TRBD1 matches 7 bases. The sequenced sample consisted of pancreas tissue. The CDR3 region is CASSLGDRVLYGYTF. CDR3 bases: TGTGCCAGCAGTCTCGGGGACAGAGTTTTGTATGGCTACACCTTC. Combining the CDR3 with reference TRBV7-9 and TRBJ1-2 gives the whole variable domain DTGVSQNPRHKITKRGQNVTFRCDPISEHNRLYWYRQTLGQGPEFLTYFQNEAQLEKSRLLSDRFSAERPKGSFSTLEIQRTEQGDSAMYLCASSLGDRVLYGYTFGSGTRLTVV.